This T cell receptor beta chain is from a study of cytomegalovirus exposure and HLA in healthy donors. V lost 7 bases and J 2 bases, leaving 17 bases between the germline ends. The CDR3 extends over 16 amino acids. Germline V CDR1 and CDR2: SGHAT, FQDESV (reference sequence). This PCR relied on a set of 60 Vbeta primers and 13 Jbeta primers. Clones were read by immunoSEQ multiplex PCR, and TCRdb kept only the in-frame ones, dropping some. The table shows around 67,000 clones, with approximately 67% occurring only once. The origin of this receptor is a woman in her 30s in good health and CMV-seronegative. Sequences were obtained from PBMCs. The chain combines TRBV11-1 with TRBJ2-2, with a tentative D call TRBD2 (7 bases). CDR3 protein: CASTKRAGANTGELFF. DNA of the CDR3: TGTGCCAGCACCAAAAGGGCGGGGGCCAACACCGGGGAGCTGTTTTTT.